This TCR beta chain was captured in a study of blood T cell repertoires in COVID-19. Looking at the study overall: The recovered donors of Cohort 3 showed two negative PCRs, clearance, or symptom resolution.

This clone was recorded once. Ages ranged from about 18 to 89 years, with residence in 24 US areas. Authors' analysis steps: Estimated nucleated cell counts came from reference gene primer amplification. Profiling relied on immunoSEQ multiplex PCR, and the TCRdb table lists in-frame clones only, not all of them. V, J and clone size reflect that table, while D and trimming were determined from the DNA. The repertoire holds about 230,000 clones, with 70% to 90% as singletons. This CDR3 is built from 14 residues. The junction had 9 bases not matched to a gene; V was cut back by 4 bases and J by 8 bases. Germline V gives CDR1 SGHRS, CDR2 YFSETQ.

The sequence was collected from a woman aged 45-59 years in a cohort exposed to, infected with or recovered from COVID-19 (not recorded which). Sequencing input: PBMCs or T cells enriched from blood (not recorded which). The V and J genes are TRBV5-1 and TRBJ2-1, with TRBD1 matching 7 bases. CDR3 in DNA: TGCGCCAGCAGCCCTGGGACAGCATCCGATGAGCAGTTCTTC. It specifies CASSPGTASDEQFF. Supplemented by reference TRBV5-1 and TRBJ2-1, the full variable domain reads KAGVTQTPRYLIKTRGQQVTLSCSPISGHRSVSWYQQTPGQGLQFLFEYFSETQRNKGNFPGRFSGRQFSNSRSEMNVSTLELGDSALYLCASSPGTASDEQFFGPGTRLTVL.